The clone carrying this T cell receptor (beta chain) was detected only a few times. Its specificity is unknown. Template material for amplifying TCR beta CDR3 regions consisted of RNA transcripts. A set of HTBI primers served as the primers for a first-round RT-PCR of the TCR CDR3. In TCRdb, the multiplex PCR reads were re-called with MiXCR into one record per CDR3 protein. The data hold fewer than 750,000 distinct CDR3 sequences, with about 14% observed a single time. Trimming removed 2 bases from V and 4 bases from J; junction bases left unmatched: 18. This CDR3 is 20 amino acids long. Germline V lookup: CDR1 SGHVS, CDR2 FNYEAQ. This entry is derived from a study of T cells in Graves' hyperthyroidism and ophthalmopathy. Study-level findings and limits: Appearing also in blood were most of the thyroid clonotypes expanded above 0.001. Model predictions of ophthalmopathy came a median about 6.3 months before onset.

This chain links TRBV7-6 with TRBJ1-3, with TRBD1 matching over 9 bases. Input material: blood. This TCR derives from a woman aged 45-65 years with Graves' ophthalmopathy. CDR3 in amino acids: CASSLFSGQGNRASGNTIYF. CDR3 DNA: TGTGCCAGCAGCTTATTTTCCGGACAGGGGAACCGAGCGTCAGGAAACACCATATATTTT.